The 21 T cell receptor beta chains given below trace back to one sample, sequenced in a study of long-term antiretroviral therapy in people with HIV. They ran version v3.0 of the immunoSEQ assay at survey level. Profiling relied on immunoSEQ multiplex PCR, and the TCRdb table lists in-frame clones only, not all of them. The sample records around 35,000 clones, over 70% being singletons. Sequenced material: unsorted PBMCs, taken 3.1 years after starting antiretroviral therapy. These receptors came from a woman in her forties or fifties with HIV.

V and J are TRBV5-4 and TRBJ2-5; no reliable D call. Germline assignment: CDR1 SGHNT and CDR2 YYREEE (reference sequence). The V end lost 2 bases, the J end lost 2 bases, and 4 bases lay between the germline ends. The CDR3 sequence is 12 residues long. This chain's CDR3 is CASSFPQETQYF. As DNA, the CDR3 is TGTGCCAGCAGCTTCCCACAAGAGACCCAGTACTTC.

This chain joins TRBV30 and TRBJ1-1; TRBD1 is a possible D gene (5 bases). Germline V gene sequence: CDR1 GTSNPN, CDR2 SVGIG (reference sequence). This CDR3 is built from 16 residues. Trimming took 0 bases from V and 3 from J, leaving 17 bases between them. CDR3 in amino acids: CAWSVIGRRGDTEAFF. The CDR3 DNA sequence: TGTGCCTGGAGTGTAATCGGTAGAAGGGGAGACACTGAAGCTTTCTTT.

The DNA for the CDR3 is TGTGCCAGCAGCTTAGGCTTGACAGGCGGGGAGCTGTTTTTT. Protein product: CASSLGLTGGELFF. The chain employs TRBV7-2 and TRBJ2-2; weak D call: TRBD1 (6 bases). Trimming stripped 1 base from V and 7 bases from J, with 10 bases between. Per the germline V gene, CDR1 is SGHTA and CDR2 is FQGNSA. CDR3 length: 14 residues.

The J gene is TRBJ1-6, the V gene TRBV5-5; no clear D gene. V was shortened by 0 bases and J by 0 bases, with 7 bases between the two germline ends. Germline V lookup: CDR1 SGHKS, CDR2 YYEKEE (reference sequence). The CDR3 contains 16 residues. This CDR3 is CASSLAPGSYNSPLHF. DNA for the CDR3: TGTGCCAGCAGCTTGGCCCCAGGCTCCTATAATTCACCCCTCCACTTT. Drawing the rest from reference TRBV5-5 and TRBJ1-6, the complete variable domain is DAGVTQSPTHLIKTRGQQVTLRCSPISGHKSVSWYQQVLGQGPQFIFQYYEKEERGRGNFPDRFSARQFPNYSSELNVNALLLGDSALYLCASSLAPGSYNSPLHFGNGTRLTVT.

The rearrangement joins TRBV5-1 to TRBJ2-1; D is possibly TRBD1 (6 bases). Per germline, CDR1 SGHRS and CDR2 YFSETQ. This CDR3 spans 13 amino acids. V gave up 0 bases and J gave up 6 bases, with 7 bases separating them. The CDR3, as DNA: TGCGCCAGCAGCTTGGGACAGGCCAATGAGCAGTTCTTC. Translated: CASSLGQANEQFF.

The chain combines TRBV6-1 with TRBJ1-1; D call uncertain. This CDR3 spans 12 amino acids. V was cut by 6 bases and J by 3 bases, with 8 bases left in between. The germline gives CDR1 MNHNS, CDR2 SASEGT. CDR3 DNA sequence: TGTGCCAGCAGGCACTTACACACTGAAGCTTTCTTT. Protein product: CASRHLHTEAFF.

The chain carries TRBV6-5 and TRBJ1-1, with 11 bases that match TRBD1. This CDR3 is built from 14 residues. Germline CDR1 MNHEY, CDR2 SVGAGI. V lost 6 bases, J lost 6 bases, and 6 bases stayed unmatched. CDR3 region: CASRPGQGGPEAFF. CDR3 bases: TGTGCCAGCAGGCCGGGACAGGGGGGACCTGAAGCTTTCTTT.

The sample holds one count of this clone. CDR3 in DNA: TGCGCCAGCAGTCTTCAGGGGAAACACGAGCAGTACTTC. Amino acids: CASSLQGKHEQYF. The V gene is TRBV23-1, the J gene TRBJ2-7, with D maybe TRBD1 (6 bases). TRBV23-1 is treated as an ORF (open reading frame) with a function not yet certain. This CDR3 spans 13 amino acids. The V and J ends lost 4 bases and 5 bases respectively, with 12 bases between them.

The V call is TRBV2, the J call TRBJ2-1, with TRBD1 matching 9 bases. The CDR3 runs 14 residues. V lost 7 bases, J lost 5 bases, and 6 bases stayed unmatched. Germline V gene sequence: CDR1 SNHLY, CDR2 FYNNEI. CDR3 in DNA: TGTGCCAGCACGGACAGGGGAAATAACAATGAGCAGTTCTTC. It yields the protein CASTDRGNNNEQFF.

In this sample, this clone turned up once. The chain recombines TRBV11-2 with TRBJ1-2; D is undetermined. The CDR3 is made up of 12 amino acids. Germline loops: CDR1 SGHAT, CDR2 FQNNGV. V lost 5 bases and J 7 bases, leaving 11 bases between the germline ends. CDR3 region: CASSALASGYTF. DNA for the CDR3: TGTGCCAGCAGCGCCTTGGCTTCTGGCTACACCTTC.

V and J are TRBV19 and TRBJ1-3; D is unclear. The CDR3 is made up of 14 amino acids. The V end lost 1 base, the J end lost 3 bases, and 7 bases lay between the germline ends. The V gene's germline CDR1 is LNHDA and CDR2 SQIVND (reference sequence). CDR3 coding DNA: TGTGCCAGTAGTATAGTTGGAAGTGGAAACACCATATATTTT. Its protein product is CASSIVGSGNTIYF.

The chain recombines TRBV6-1 with TRBJ1-2; D is ambiguous. Germline-derived CDR1 and CDR2 are MNHNS and SASEGT. Trimming took off 1 base at V and 12 bases at J, with 3 bases between the two ends. The CDR3 loop spans 9 amino acids. The CDR3 nucleotides are TGTGCCAGCAGTGAAGAAAACACCTTC. It translates to CASSEENTF.

V gene TRBV9 combines with J gene TRBJ1-5, with 7 bases that match TRBD1. Germline V gene data show CDR1 as SGDLS and CDR2 as YYNGEE. CDR3 length equals 15 residues. V shed 0 bases, J shed 7 bases, and the junction held 7 bases outside the gene matches. CDR3 bases: TGTGCCAGCAGCGTAGGGGAGGGGGCTCTCCAGCCCCAGCATTTT. Amino acid sequence: CASSVGEGALQPQHF.

The chain links TRBV9 to TRBJ1-3; the D gene is possibly TRBD1 (5 bases). The germline V gene has CDR1 SGDLS and CDR2 YYNGEE. The germline V and J ends were trimmed by 0 bases and 2 bases, with 9 bases remaining between them. This CDR3 region has 15 residues. Here the CDR3 DNA reads TGTGCCAGCAGCGTAGGCAGGGAACCTGGAAACACCATATATTTT. It yields the protein CASSVGREPGNTIYF.

The chain combines TRBV7-7 with TRBJ2-2; D uncertain. CDR1 and CDR2 (germline): SSHAT, FNYEAQ (reference sequence). The CDR3 runs to 14 residues. Trimming left V 2 bases short and J 8 bases short, with 12 bases between. The CDR3 spells CASSLSTAVGELFF. In DNA, the CDR3 is TGTGCCAGCAGCTTATCCACCGCGGTGGGGGAGCTGTTTTTT.

This clone has just a few counts. The CDR3 region is CASRPSGQVAQQFF. The CDR3 DNA follows: TGTGCCAGTAGACCCTCGGGACAGGTTGCCCAGCAGTTCTTC. The J gene is TRBJ2-1, the V gene TRBV19; 8 bases are a match to TRBD1. This CDR3 is 14 amino acids long. V lost 6 bases to trimming and J lost 11 bases; unmatched junction nucleotides: 12. CDR1 and CDR2 (germline): LNHDA, SQIVND (reference sequence).

The V and J genes are TRBV7-2 and TRBJ2-5; D is undetermined. V shed 2 bases and J shed 5 bases, with 9 bases lying between them. Germline-derived CDR1 and CDR2 are SGHTA and FQGNSA. This CDR3 is built from 13 residues. CDR3 sequence reads: CASSLSGGETQYF. The CDR3 bases are TGTGCCAGCAGCTTATCCGGTGGGGAGACCCAGTACTTC.

The chain uses TRBV30 and TRBJ1-3; D remains unclear. The CDR3 has 16 amino acids. Trimming pared 3 bases from V and 0 bases from J, leaving 15 bases between. Germline loops: CDR1 GTSNPN, CDR2 SVGIG (reference sequence). The CDR3 is CAWRKLDGPSGNTIYF. As DNA, the CDR3 is TGTGCCTGGAGGAAACTGGACGGCCCCTCTGGAAACACCATATATTTT. The complete variable domain, with remaining parts taken from reference TRBV30 and TRBJ1-3, reads SQTIHQWPATLVQPVGSPLSLECTVEGTSNPNLYWYRQAAGRGLQLLFYSVGIGQISSEVPQNLSASRPQDRQFILSSKKLLLSDSGFYLCAWRKLDGPSGNTIYFGEGSWLTVV.

The chain combines TRBV19 with TRBJ1-1; 7 nucleotides align to TRBD1. J lost 0 bases, V lost 6 bases, and 4 bases had no gene match. This CDR3 is built from 14 residues. The germline CDR1 and CDR2 sequences are LNHDA and SQIVND (reference sequence). The CDR3: CASRTDRVNTEAFF. CDR3 sequence (DNA): TGTGCCAGTAGGACCGACAGGGTGAACACTGAAGCTTTCTTT. The entire variable domain, with the rest obtained from reference TRBV19 and TRBJ1-1, is as follows: DGGITQSPKYLFRKEGQNVTLSCEQNLNHDAMYWYRQDPGQGLRLIYYSQIVNDFQKGDIAEGYSVSREKKESFPLTVTSAQKNPTAFYLCASRTDRVNTEAFFGQGTRLTVV.

V is TRBV6-1 and J is TRBJ2-3; 7 bases align to TRBD2. Losses at the gene ends were 1 base for V and 15 bases for J; bases not matched to a gene: 19. Per the germline V gene, CDR1 is MNHNS and CDR2 is SASEGT. The CDR3 totals 16 residues. The CDR3 bases are TGTGCCAGCAGTGAAGTTCCGGCGAGCGGGGCCAGATACGCCTATTTT. Residues: CASSEVPASGARYAYF.

This clone was seen only once. This chain joins TRBV25-1 and TRBJ1-6, with D possibly being TRBD1 (5 bases). The V gene's germline CDR1 is MGHDK and CDR2 SYGVNS. Trimming took 8 bases from V and 7 from J, leaving 18 bases between them. The CDR3 length is 15 residues. This chain's CDR3 is CASGVTGRSNSPLHF. The CDR3 DNA reads TGTGCCAGCGGGGTTACGGGACGCTCAAATTCACCCCTCCACTTT.